This TCR beta chain is drawn from a study of OX40 agonist ivuxolimab in advanced cancers. Study information: Ivuxolimab doses were 0.01, 0.1, 0.3, 1.5, 3 or 10 mg/kg every 2 weeks.

The data were produced by immunoSEQ multiplex PCR, yet TCRdb's version contains in-frame clones alone and is incomplete. Of over 70,000 clones listed, 85% to 90% were seen once; the top ten hold around 7%. The sequencing used CD4+ or CD8+ T cells sorted from blood, collected in a trial of the OX40 agonist ivuxolimab. The clonotype originates from an adult with an advanced solid tumor such as melanoma, head and neck, liver or kidney cancer.

The CDR3 spells CASSGGRSSYEQYF. CDR3 sequence (DNA): TGTGCCAGCAGTGGGGGGCGGAGCTCCTACGAGCAGTACTTC. The chain links TRBV25-1 to TRBJ2-7; D possibly corresponds to TRBD1 (6 bases). CDR1 and CDR2 from the germline V gene are MGHDK and SYGVNS. CDR3 size: 14 residues. Trimming removed 4 bases from V and 0 bases from J, with 10 bases in between.